The rows below give T cell receptor beta chains drawn from one sample of a study of shared clonotypes between healthy human individuals. The assay was immunoSEQ multiplex PCR, and TCRdb's table has in-frame clones only and misses some. Of 2 million to 2.5 million clones listed, 80% to 95% were seen once; the top ten hold approximately 0.35%. Material: naive CD4+ T cells from PBMCs. These receptor sequences come from a man aged 18-30 years in good health. Some clones in this sample may be carry-over from other donors' samples. Both conserved end residues are part of each CDR3. The D gene is left open where the match is weak. Size tells how often a clone was seen (once, few, many) or the class of an expanded clone, and some rows leave it out.

CASRSYYEQYF	TGTGCCAGCAGATCTTACTACGAGCAGTACTTC	NA	TRBJ2-7	NA	TRBV2
CASRAGGPQETQYF	TGTGCCAGCAGGGCTGGCGGGCCCCAAGAGACCCAGTACTTC	NA	TRBJ2-5	NA	TRBV28
CASSSGLDYREQFF	TGTGCCAGCAGTTCGGGACTAGATTATAGGGAGCAGTTCTTC	NA	TRBJ2-1	TRBD2	TRBV7-2
CAISNPTGAFTF	TGTGCCATCAGCAACCCAACAGGGGCCTTCACCTTC	NA	TRBJ1-2	TRBD1	TRBV10-3
CASSPRGTGETQYF	TGCGCCAGCAGCCCCAGGGGGACCGGGGAGACCCAGTACTTC	NA	TRBJ2-5	TRBD1	TRBV5-1
CSTSGTSGPNEQFF	TGCAGCACCTCCGGGACTAGCGGCCCAAATGAGCAGTTCTTC	NA	TRBJ2-1	TRBD2	TRBV29-1
CASDRGNNQPQHF	TGTGCCAGCGACAGGGGCAACAATCAGCCCCAGCATTTT	once	TRBJ1-5	TRBD1	TRBV19
CASSLGGSRGQHEAFF	TGTGCCAGCAGCTTAGGAGGGTCAAGGGGGCAGCATGAAGCTTTCTTT	NA	TRBJ1-1	TRBD1	TRBV7-9
CASSLSTDTQYF	TGTGCCAGCAGCCTGAGCACAGATACGCAGTATTTT	once	TRBJ2-3	NA	TRBV5-4
CASSLMGQGGKNIQYF	TGTGCCAGCAGCCTGATGGGCCAGGGAGGCAAAAACATTCAGTACTTC	NA	TRBJ2-4	NA	TRBV7-8
CASSALASLQVEQYF	TGTGCCAGCAGTGCGCTAGCGAGTCTTCAGGTCGAGCAGTACTTC	NA	TRBJ2-7	NA	TRBV6-1
CASSLAFSGAGNTIYF	TGTGCCAGCAGCTTAGCTTTTTCAGGGGCTGGAAACACCATATATTTT	NA	TRBJ1-3	NA	TRBV7-2
CASSLGTVNYGYTF	TGTGCCAGCAGCCTGGGGACAGTTAACTATGGCTACACCTTC	NA	TRBJ1-2	TRBD1	TRBV7-2
CASSLPTRLETQYF	TGTGCCAGCAGCCTCCCGACTAGATTAGAGACCCAGTACTTC	NA	TRBJ2-5	NA	TRBV7-9
CASSRTSGNTDTQYF	TGTGCCAGTTCCCGGACTAGCGGCAACACAGATACGCAGTATTTT	NA	TRBJ2-3	TRBD2	TRBV19
CASTRGGGLETQYF	TGTGCCAGCACCCGAGGAGGGGGGCTAGAGACCCAGTACTTC	NA	TRBJ2-5	NA	TRBV25-1
CASSSGTSGNTDTQYF	TGTGCCAGCAGCTCGGGGACTAGCGGAAACACAGATACGCAGTATTTT	NA	TRBJ2-3	TRBD2	TRBV5-4
CASSFYRGQGGYTF	TGTGCCAGCAGTTTCTACAGGGGGCAGGGGGGCTACACCTTC	NA	TRBJ1-2	TRBD1	TRBV6-5
CASSFARYGYTF	TGTGCCAGCAGCTTCGCACGATATGGCTACACCTTC	few	TRBJ1-2	NA	TRBV7-2
CASSQIERGPSYNEQFF	TGCGCCAGCAGCCAGATAGAACGGGGGCCCTCCTACAATGAGCAGTTCTTC	once	TRBJ2-1	NA	TRBV4-1
CASSLDRIGSRAAYGYTF	TGTGCCAGCAGCTTAGATCGAATCGGGAGCCGAGCGGCCTATGGCTACACCTTC	NA	TRBJ1-2	NA	TRBV7-9
CASSLGLTYEQYF	TGCGCCAGCAGCCTAGGACTCACCTACGAGCAGTACTTC	NA	TRBJ2-7	NA	TRBV4-3
CASSSTGRGNTIYF	TGTGCCAGCAGTTCTACAGGGCGCGGAAACACCATATATTTT	NA	TRBJ1-3	NA	TRBV27
CASSRYGRETQYF	TGTGCCAGCAGTCGGTACGGACGGGAGACCCAGTACTTC	NA	TRBJ2-5	NA	TRBV2
CASSSEGYTF	TGTGCCAGCAGTTCTGAGGGCTACACCTTC	NA	TRBJ1-2	NA	TRBV28
CASSKDGDYEQYF	TGTGCCAGCAGTAAAGACGGGGACTACGAGCAGTACTTC	NA	TRBJ2-7	NA	TRBV28
CASSIRTSGTDNEQFF	TGTGCCAGCAGCATCAGGACTAGCGGGACCGACAATGAGCAGTTCTTC	NA	TRBJ2-1	TRBD2	TRBV7-2